The 19 T cell receptor beta chains in this list originate from one sample, sequenced in a study of cytomegalovirus exposure and HLA in healthy donors. PCR primers comprised 60 Vbeta and 13 Jbeta primers. TCRdb's table, derived via immunoSEQ multiplex PCR, lists solely in-frame clones and lacks some. The sample yields about 77,000 clones, about three quarters seen once. Sequenced input: PBMCs. These receptors were collected from a man aged 35-49 years in good health and CMV-seronegative.

The V and J genes are TRBV5-1 and TRBJ2-1; 7 bases are shared with TRBD1. Trimming removed 2 bases from V and 4 bases from J; junction bases left unmatched: 9. Germline values: CDR1 SGHRS, CDR2 YFSETQ. This CDR3 is 16 amino acids long. The CDR3: CASSFLGDRNYNEQFF. The CDR3 DNA sequence: TGCGCCAGCAGCTTCCTTGGGGACAGAAATTACAATGAGCAGTTCTTC.

The CDR3 loop reads CASSQGQGEETQYF. In DNA form, the CDR3 reads TGCGCCAGCAGCCAGGGACAGGGCGAAGAGACCCAGTACTTC. The genes are TRBV4-1 and TRBJ2-5; 9 bases line up with TRBD1. The CDR3 runs to 14 residues. Per germline, CDR1 MGHRA and CDR2 YSYEKL. After removal of 3 bases from V and 3 bases from J, the junction contained 2 bases not matched to a gene.

V is TRBV30 and J is TRBJ1-1, with a weak D call TRBD1 (6 bases). CDR1 is GTSNPN and CDR2 is SVGIG in the germline V gene (reference sequence). The CDR3 has 13 amino acids. Trimming cost V 4 bases and J 6 bases, with 15 bases left between them. DNA of the CDR3: TGTGCCTGGATTTCCAGGGGTGGAGCTGAAGCTTTCTTT. As protein: CAWISRGGAEAFF. Combining the CDR3 with reference TRBV30 and TRBJ1-1 gives the whole variable domain SQTIHQWPATLVQPVGSPLSLECTVEGTSNPNLYWYRQAAGRGLQLLFYSVGIGQISSEVPQNLSASRPQDRQFILSSKKLLLSDSGFYLCAWISRGGAEAFFGQGTRLTVV.

This chain uses TRBV29-1 with TRBJ2-3; TRBD2 agrees at 8 bases. Trimming at V came to 0 bases and at J to 0 bases, leaving 11 bases not matched to a gene. Germline V gene lookup returns CDR1 SQVTM and CDR2 ANQGSEA. The CDR3 spans 18 residues. Written as DNA, the CDR3 is TGCAGCGTTGAAGAAAGATGCAGGACTAGCCAAAGCACAGATACGCAGTATTTT. As protein: CSVEERCRTSQSTDTQYF.

This clone was seen once. J is TRBJ2-2 and V is TRBV7-3, with D possibly being TRBD2 (6 bases). Deletions cut 1 base from V and 1 base from J, with 13 bases between. Germline V gene lookup returns CDR1 SGHTA and CDR2 FQGTGA. CDR3 length: 17 amino acids. CDR3 residues: CASSLSGAGMNTGELFF. The CDR3 bases are TGTGCCAGCAGCTTAAGTGGCGCGGGGATGAACACCGGGGAGCTGTTTTTT.

This chain joins TRBV13 and TRBJ1-1; weak D call: TRBD1 (5 bases). Trimming stripped 5 bases from V and 6 bases from J, with 10 bases between. The germline V gene encodes CDR1 PRHDT and CDR2 FYEKMQ (reference sequence). This CDR3 contains 12 residues. CDR3 DNA: TGTGCCAGCAGCCCGGGGGGGTCTGAAGCTTTCTTT. This encodes CASSPGGSEAFF.

CDR3 in DNA: TGTGCCAGCAGTCCCCCTGGAGCGGCCTCCTACGAGCAGTACTTC. It encodes CASSPPGAASYEQYF. The chain is built from TRBV28 and TRBJ2-7; maybe TRBD2 (5 bases). Germline V lookup: CDR1 MDHEN, CDR2 SYDVKM. The CDR3 totals 15 residues. The ends were cut back, 5 bases at V and 0 bases at J, with 14 bases in the middle.

The chain is built from TRBV5-4 and TRBJ2-7; 8 bases map to TRBD2. V was clipped by 1 base and J by 3 bases; unmatched bases: 3. The CDR3 has 14 amino acids. Per germline, CDR1 SGHNT and CDR2 YYREEE (reference sequence). The CDR3 DNA is TGTGCCAGCAGCTTGCGTAGCGGGAACTACGAGCAGTACTTC. It codes for CASSLRSGNYEQYF.

The V and J genes are TRBV19 and TRBJ2-3; 7 nucleotides line up with TRBD2. With 7 bases clipped from V and 1 base from J, the junction kept 11 bases outside the gene matches. The germline V gene encodes CDR1 LNHDA and CDR2 SQIVND (reference sequence). This CDR3 has 16 amino acids. The CDR3 here is CASTMGGGGGTDTQYF. As DNA, the CDR3 is TGTGCCAGTACTATGGGTGGCGGGGGAGGCACAGATACGCAGTATTTT.

The chain couples TRBV4-1 to TRBJ2-2; D gene uncertain. The length of the CDR3 is 16 residues. The V end was cut by 3 bases, the J end by 1 base, with 12 bases between. The germline V gene encodes CDR1 MGHRA and CDR2 YSYEKL. The chain's CDR3 is CASSQGGQLNTGELFF. In nucleotides, the CDR3 is TGCGCCAGCAGCCAGGGTGGGCAGCTGAACACCGGGGAGCTGTTTTTT.

The chain links TRBV5-1 to TRBJ1-1; D ambiguous. This CDR3 is built from 15 residues. Germline V gives CDR1 SGHRS, CDR2 YFSETQ. V was trimmed by 2 bases and J by 6 bases, leaving 17 bases between them. The CDR3 region has the DNA TGCGCCAGCAGCTTCCACAGCGGGATTGAGGCTGAAGCTTTCTTT. Protein product: CASSFHSGIEAEAFF.

The chain uses TRBV6-5 and TRBJ2-7; tentative D call: TRBD2 (5 bases). The V gene's germline CDR1 is MNHEY and CDR2 SVGAGI. The CDR3 is made up of 13 amino acids. V lost 6 bases to trimming and J lost 7 bases, with 16 bases between them. The CDR3 DNA reads as TGTGCCAGCAGAGTACAAGCGTCGGGGGAGCAGTACTTC. Amino acid sequence: CASRVQASGEQYF.

V is TRBV2 and J is TRBJ2-7; D perhaps matches TRBD1 (6 bases). The CDR3 consists of 13 residues. The V and J ends lost 4 bases and 6 bases respectively, with 13 bases between them. The germline V gene encodes CDR1 SNHLY and CDR2 FYNNEI. For the CDR3, the DNA is TGTGCCAGCAGTGCGAACAGGGCGGGCGAGCAGTACTTC. Amino acids: CASSANRAGEQYF.

The chain joins TRBV11-2 to TRBJ2-1; 9 bases match TRBD2. The CDR3 consists of 14 residues. Germline CDR1 and CDR2: SGHAT and FQNNGV. The V segment lost 5 bases and the J segment 5 bases; nucleotides outside the gene matches: 4. The DNA for the CDR3 is TGTGCCAGCAGCGGGGGACTAGCCAACAATGAGCAGTTCTTC. Its protein is CASSGGLANNEQFF.

The sample holds a few counts of this clone. The rearrangement uses TRBV5-6 and TRBJ1-1; D gene unclear. V was clipped by 0 bases and J by 0 bases, with 12 bases between them. Germline V gene sequence: CDR1 SGHDT, CDR2 YYEEEE. The CDR3 covers 16 residues. The DNA of the CDR3 is TGTGCCAGCAGCTTGGGTGAGCTAATGGTGAACACTGAAGCTTTCTTT. As protein: CASSLGELMVNTEAFF.

The rearrangement joins TRBV4-3 to TRBJ2-7, with 10 positions matching TRBD2. Trimming at V came to 0 bases and at J to 2 bases, leaving 7 bases not matched to a gene. This CDR3 is 17 amino acids long. Germline CDR1 reads LGHNA; CDR2 reads YSLEER. CDR3 residues: CASSQETSGPQTYEQYF. The CDR3 bases are TGCGCCAGCAGCCAAGAGACTAGCGGGCCTCAAACCTACGAGCAGTACTTC.

The count of this clone is one. The chain couples TRBV29-1 to TRBJ2-1, with 8 bases lining up with TRBD2. With 8 bases clipped from V and 10 bases from J, the junction kept 13 bases outside the gene matches. The CDR3 consists of 13 residues. Germline loops: CDR1 SQVTM, CDR2 ANQGSEA. The CDR3, as DNA: TGCAGCAGAACCGGGACTAGGGGAGGGGAGCAGTTCTTC. Protein sequence: CSRTGTRGGEQFF.

V and J are TRBV4-1 and TRBJ2-3, with 8 bases that match TRBD2. Unmatched junction bases numbered 6, after V lost 3 bases and J lost 1 base. This CDR3 region has 16 residues. Germline V gives CDR1 MGHRA, CDR2 YSYEKL. The CDR3 coding sequence is TGCGCCAGCAGCCAGCAACTAGCGGACCGCACAGATACGCAGTATTTT. As protein: CASSQQLADRTDTQYF.

This chain links TRBV5-4 with TRBJ2-7; 7 bases are a match to TRBD2. CDR1 is SGHNT, CDR2 YYREEE, per germline (reference sequence). The CDR3 is 15 residues long. V lost 4 bases and J lost 2; bases outside the gene matches: 9. DNA for the CDR3: TGTGCCAGCAGCATCTACGGGAGGACGGCCTACGAGCAGTACTTC. This translates into CASSIYGRTAYEQYF.